This TCR beta chain was obtained from a study of cytomegalovirus exposure and HLA in healthy donors. Germline CDR1 is KGHSH and CDR2 is LQKENI. This CDR3 is built from 11 residues. Losses at the gene ends were 6 bases for V and 13 bases for J; bases not matched to a gene: 5. Whole-study results and caveats: Overall, roughly 170 TCR beta chains were annotated as cytomegalovirus-associated. 87-base-pair reads could not separate some V segments, including TRBV6-2 and TRBV6-3. Researchers reported that a few CMV-associated chains were confirmed in vitro as CMV antigen-specific.

PCR was performed using 60 Vbeta and 13 Jbeta primers. Measured with immunoSEQ multiplex PCR; TCRdb has only the in-frame clones, and not every one. The sample has tens of thousands of clones, about three quarters seen once. This clone was counted only a few times. The antigen is undetermined. This TCR derives from a male donor in good health and CMV-seropositive. The chain couples TRBV18 to TRBJ1-4, with 7 bases fitting TRBD1. Sequences were obtained from PBMCs. Written as DNA, the CDR3 is TGTGCCAGCTCGGCCGGGACAGCACTGTTTTTT. Protein sequence: CASSAGTALFF.